Shown below are 15 T cell receptor beta chains from a single sample sequenced in a study of blood T cell repertoires in COVID-19. Assay used: immunoSEQ multiplex PCR; TCRdb lists only in-frame clones, some missing. There are hundreds of thousands of clones in the sample; about 83% occur only once, and roughly 7.6% lies in the top ten. The specimen was peripheral blood. The receptors here all came from a woman in her forties or fifties with acute or convalescent COVID-19.

This clone was observed a handful of times. The V and J genes are TRBV11-2 and TRBJ1-1; tentatively, D is TRBD1 (6 bases). The CDR3 is made up of 15 amino acids. V was clipped by 0 bases and J by 3 bases, with 11 bases between them. From germline, CDR1 is SGHAT and CDR2 FQNNGV. DNA of the CDR3: TGTGCCAGCAGCTTAGAAGGTCCAGGGGACACTGAAGCTTTCTTT. Translating it yields CASSLEGPGDTEAFF.

On this clone itself: Different DNA sequences within this sample yield the same CDR3. This chain links TRBV28 with TRBJ2-2, with D possibly matching TRBD2 (6 bases). Looked up from germline, CDR1 is MDHEN and CDR2 is SYDVKM. CDR3 length equals 14 residues. The V end was cut by 3 bases, the J end by 3 bases, with 8 bases between. The CDR3 is CASSLRRDTGELFF. The CDR3 DNA is TGTGCCAGCAGTTTGAGGAGGGACACCGGGGAGCTGTTTTTT.

CDR3 DNA: TGTGCCAGCAGTGCCCGACTAGGTCGGGATAACAATGAGCAGTTCTTC. Encoded protein: CASSARLGRDNNEQFF. This rearrangement joins TRBV6-4 to TRBJ2-1; maybe TRBD2 (6 bases). Germline-derived CDR1 and CDR2 are MRHNA and SNTAGT. This CDR3 has 16 residues. Trimming shortened V by 4 bases and J by 5 bases, and 18 bases separated the two germline ends.

The rearrangement links TRBV19 to TRBJ2-1; D remains ambiguous. V was pared by 5 bases and J by 0 bases, with 14 bases between. The CDR3 extends over 16 amino acids. Per germline, CDR1 LNHDA and CDR2 SQIVND (reference sequence). CDR3 nucleotides: TGTGCCAGTAGTGGATTGACACTGAGCTCCTACAATGAGCAGTTCTTC. Its translation: CASSGLTLSSYNEQFF. Drawing the rest from reference TRBV19 and TRBJ2-1, the complete variable domain is DGGITQSPKYLFRKEGQNVTLSCEQNLNHDAMYWYRQDPGQGLRLIYYSQIVNDFQKGDIAEGYSVSREKKESFPLTVTSAQKNPTAFYLCASSGLTLSSYNEQFFGPGTRLTVL.

Here the CDR3 reads CASSPGTGDEQFF. CDR3 in DNA: TGCGCCAGCAGCCCAGGGACAGGGGATGAGCAGTTCTTC. This chain connects TRBV5-1 to TRBJ2-1; 10 bases agree with TRBD1. V lost 4 bases, J lost 8 bases, and 3 bases stayed unmatched. The CDR3 length is 13 residues. Per germline, CDR1 SGHRS and CDR2 YFSETQ.

The V call is TRBV6-5, the J call TRBJ2-5; 9 bases are shared with TRBD1. This CDR3 comprises 15 residues. Germline V gives CDR1 MNHEY, CDR2 SVGAGI. Losses at the gene ends were 6 bases for V and 4 bases for J; bases not matched to a gene: 9. The CDR3 loop reads CASRGLDRGGETQYF. CDR3 in DNA: TGTGCCAGCAGGGGATTGGACAGGGGAGGAGAGACCCAGTACTTC.

This chain joins TRBV7-9 and TRBJ1-5; D is unresolved. The CDR3 spans 11 residues. V gave up 5 bases and J gave up 9 bases, with 8 bases separating them. Looked up from germline, CDR1 is SEHNR and CDR2 is FQNEAQ (reference sequence). CDR3 coding DNA: TGTGCCAGCAGCCTCGGAGGGCCCCAGCATTTT. Its protein is CASSLGGPQHF.

V usage is TRBV5-1 and J usage is TRBJ1-1; 9 nucleotides align to TRBD1. Germline-derived CDR1 and CDR2 are SGHRS and YFSETQ. J gave up 4 bases and V 5 bases, and 9 bases lay outside the gene matches. The CDR3 sequence is 15 residues long. The CDR3 nucleotides are TGCGCCAGCAGTCGTAGACAGGGGGAAACCACTGAAGCTTTCTTT. The encoded protein is CASSRRQGETTEAFF.

To note about this clone: One end of the junction varies from germline; a read error may be responsible. The chain links TRBV9 to TRBJ2-3; possible D gene TRBD1, 5 bases. This CDR3 has 16 residues. The germline gives CDR1 SGDLS, CDR2 YYNGEE. Written as DNA, the CDR3 is TGTGCCAGCAGCACCGGGCAGGGTCAATCTACAGGTACGCAGTATTTT. This encodes CASSTGQGQSTGTQYF.

The chain joins TRBV2 to TRBJ2-1, with 8 bases fitting TRBD2. In germline, CDR1 is SNHLY, CDR2 FYNNEI. Unmatched junction bases numbered 11, after V lost 4 bases and J lost 6 bases. There are 16 residues in the CDR3. This chain's CDR3 is CASSAVLAVGGNEQFF. The CDR3, as DNA: TGTGCCAGCAGTGCCGTACTAGCGGTGGGGGGCAATGAGCAGTTCTTC.

V usage is TRBV30 and J usage is TRBJ1-1, with a tentative D call TRBD1 (5 bases). Trimming took off 5 bases at V and 6 bases at J, with 13 bases between the two ends. CDR1 GTSNPN and CDR2 SVGIG come from the germline V gene (reference sequence). The CDR3 is made up of 12 amino acids. CDR3: CAWSAGRSEAFF. The CDR3 DNA sequence: TGTGCCTGGTCTGCGGGGCGGTCTGAAGCTTTCTTT. Together with reference TRBV30 and TRBJ1-1, the CDR3 gives the full variable domain: SQTIHQWPATLVQPVGSPLSLECTVEGTSNPNLYWYRQAAGRGLQLLFYSVGIGQISSEVPQNLSASRPQDRQFILSSKKLLLSDSGFYLCAWSAGRSEAFFGQGTRLTVV.

This chain joins TRBV27 and TRBJ2-1, with a tentative D call TRBD1 (6 bases). V was shortened by 4 bases and J by 7 bases, with 11 bases between the two germline ends. The CDR3 is 13 residues long. Germline assignment: CDR1 MNHEY and CDR2 SMNVEV (reference sequence). CDR3 sequence: CASSSWTENEQFF. The CDR3 region has the DNA TGTGCCAGCAGTTCATGGACAGAGAATGAGCAGTTCTTC.

This clone has just one count. The chain has TRBV6-1 and TRBJ1-2; maybe TRBD1 (5 bases). V lost 2 bases, J lost 1 base, and 5 bases lay in between. The CDR3 is 13 residues long. Per germline, CDR1 MNHNS and CDR2 SASEGT. The chain's CDR3 is CASSERGNYGYTF. CDR3 bases: TGTGCCAGCAGTGAAAGGGGTAACTATGGCTACACCTTC.

On this clone itself: The same CDR3 also results from other DNA sequences found in this sample. The V and J genes are TRBV29-1 and TRBJ2-7; TRBD1 might be the D (6 bases). The CDR3 covers 10 residues. Trimming removed 6 bases from V and 6 bases from J, with 9 bases in between. Germline lookup yields CDR1 SQVTM and CDR2 ANQGSEA. CDR3 sequence reads: CSVLTGEQYF. DNA for the CDR3: TGCAGCGTCCTGACAGGCGAGCAGTACTTC.

This clone was counted only a few times. The chain is built from TRBV7-9 and TRBJ1-1; no clear D. Germline lookup yields CDR1 SEHNR and CDR2 FQNEAQ (reference sequence). The CDR3 runs 15 residues. V lost 2 bases, J lost 5 bases, and 15 bases lay in between. The CDR3 nucleotides are TGTGCCAGCAGCTTACCCGATGTCGGGTCGACTGAAGCTTTCTTT. This encodes CASSLPDVGSTEAFF.